The 26 T cell receptor beta chains below all came from one sample that was sequenced in a study of CD8+CD57+ T cells in acquired aplastic anemia. Sequenced patients had shown CD8+CD57+ cell expansion by flow cytometry. Genomic DNA constituted the template upon which TCR beta VDJ and CDR3 profiling was performed. MiXCR, applied by TCRdb to the reads, yields one record per CDR3 protein. The sample has about 160,000 distinct CDR3 sequences, under 55% seen once. Source material: sorted CD4+, CD8+, or CD8+CD57+ T cells (not recorded which) from PBMCs. All receptors derive from a human donor with aplastic anemia.

The chain couples TRBV24-1 to TRBJ2-7; TRBD2 aligns across 11 bases. The germline CDR1 and CDR2 sequences are KGHDR and SFDVKD. V lost 8 bases to trimming and J lost 4 bases; unmatched junction nucleotides: 9. This CDR3 comprises 15 residues. The CDR3 region is CATNTGTSGDYEQYF. Here the CDR3 DNA reads TGTGCCACCAACACCGGGACTAGCGGAGATTACGAGCAGTACTTC.

This clonotype was seen more than once but under ten times. This chain connects TRBV27 to TRBJ2-1; TRBD1 aligns across 9 bases. V lost 6 bases and J lost 6; bases outside the gene matches: 6. Germline-derived CDR1 and CDR2 are MNHEY and SMNVEV (reference sequence). The CDR3 sequence is 14 residues long. CDR3 DNA: TGTGCCAGCAGCACCGGGACAGGGCGCAATGAGCAGTTCTTC. Translating gives CASSTGTGRNEQFF.

This chain uses TRBV5-1 with TRBJ2-3; no definite D call. V was shortened by 0 bases and J by 0 bases, with 8 bases between the two germline ends. Germline values: CDR1 SGHRS, CDR2 YFSETQ. The CDR3 contains 15 residues. CDR3 residues: CASSLDSPSTDTQYF. The CDR3 coding sequence is TGCGCCAGCAGCTTGGACAGTCCTAGCACAGATACGCAGTATTTT.

This clonotype appeared many times. V and J are TRBV24-1 and TRBJ2-1, with 9 bases aligning to TRBD1. CDR3 length equals 16 residues. Germline CDR1 and CDR2: KGHDR and SFDVKD. The trim removed 1 base at V and 7 bases at J, leaving 7 bases unmatched. The CDR3 protein is CATSDFLETGGNEQFF. CDR3 coding DNA: TGTGCCACCAGTGATTTCCTAGAGACAGGGGGGAATGAGCAGTTCTTC.

The rearrangement uses TRBV29-1 and TRBJ2-7; D may be TRBD1 (6 bases). The germline V gene has CDR1 SQVTM and CDR2 ANQGSEA. This CDR3 comprises 13 residues. Trimming removed 6 bases from V and 3 bases from J, with 15 bases in between. The CDR3 loop reads CSVESTGSYEQYF. In DNA, the CDR3 is TGCAGCGTGGAGAGCACAGGGAGCTACGAGCAGTACTTC.

The chain is built from TRBV12-3 or TRBV12-4 and TRBJ1-1; D is uncertain. Trimming left V 2 bases short and J 1 base short, with 5 bases between. The CDR3 runs 13 residues. The CDR3 DNA reads as TGTGCCAGCAGTTTATGGCGGAACACTGAAGCTTTCTTT. Translating gives CASSLWRNTEAFF.

This clonotype was seen ten or more times. Germline is not matched at one junction end, which may reflect a read error. The chain employs TRBV6-1 and TRBJ1-4; 8 bases align to TRBD1. CDR3 length equals 15 residues. Germline CDR1 MNHNS, CDR2 SASEGT. The CDR3: CASREDRGGNEKLFF. The CDR3 nucleotides are TGTGCCAGCAGGGAAGACAGGGGAGGTAATGAAAAACTGTTTTTT.

The V and J genes are TRBV24-1 and TRBJ2-5; TRBD1 aligns across 7 bases. The length of the CDR3 is 18 residues. The V segment lost 2 bases and the J segment 2 bases; nucleotides outside the gene matches: 13. The germline CDR1 and CDR2 sequences are KGHDR and SFDVKD. The DNA of the CDR3 is TGTGCCACCAGTGATTCCTTGCTAGGGCAGGGGGAACAAGAGACCCAGTACTTC. Translation: CATSDSLLGQGEQETQYF.

This chain uses TRBV10-3 with TRBJ2-7; D tentatively fits TRBD1 or TRBD2 (7 bases each). The germline V and J ends were trimmed by 10 bases and 1 base, with 20 bases remaining between them. Germline assignment: CDR1 ENHRY and CDR2 SYGVKD. The CDR3 covers 15 residues. The CDR3 sequence is CATNPQGGGSYEQYF. In DNA form, the CDR3 reads TGTGCCACAAATCCTCAGGGGGGGGGTTCCTACGAGCAGTACTTC.

This clonotype was found many times. The chain couples TRBV7-2 to TRBJ1-2; D ambiguous. V was clipped by 4 bases and J by 7 bases, with 13 bases between them. Germline values: CDR1 SGHTA, CDR2 FQGNSA. The CDR3 sequence is 13 residues long. CDR3 region: CASSSQALSGYTF. CDR3 DNA: TGTGCCAGCAGCTCGCAGGCGTTGTCTGGCTACACCTTC.

Ten or more counts support this clonotype. This rearrangement joins TRBV29-1 to TRBJ2-3; D may be TRBD2 (5 bases). The CDR3 totals 12 residues. Trimming shortened V by 5 bases and J by 3 bases, and 9 bases separated the two germline ends. Germline CDR1 reads SQVTM; CDR2 reads ANQGSEA. CDR3 sequence: CSVTRGTDTQYF. The CDR3 region has the DNA TGCAGCGTTACCCGGGGTACAGATACGCAGTATTTT.

Of note for this clonotype: A much more abundant neighbour one base away suggests this may be a read error. The J gene is TRBJ2-1, the V gene TRBV20-1; 11 positions match TRBD2. The CDR3 is 16 residues long. Germline assignment: CDR1 DFQATT and CDR2 SNEGSKA (reference sequence). The CDR3 DNA sequence: TGCAGTGCTAGAGGCCGGGGGACTAGCGGAAACAATGAGCGGTTCTTC. This gives the protein CSARGRGTSGNNERFF.

V and J are TRBV7-6 and TRBJ2-7; 8 positions match TRBD1. The CDR3 is 16 residues long. V gave up 1 base and J gave up 4 bases; unmatched junction bases: 9. CDR1 and CDR2 from the germline V gene are SGHVS and FNYEAQ. CDR3 DNA sequence: TGTGCCAGCAGCTTAGATTGGCAGGGGGCTGGGTACGAGCAGTACTTC. Its translation is CASSLDWQGAGYEQYF.

This clonotype was counted at least ten times. V and J are TRBV19 and TRBJ2-7, with 7 bases that match TRBD2. This CDR3 is 15 amino acids long. Germline V CDR1 and CDR2: LNHDA, SQIVND (reference sequence). V trimming: 5 bases; J trimming: 4 bases; junction bases outside the gene matches: 11. This chain's CDR3 is CASSPVGRERYEQYF. The CDR3 DNA reads TGTGCCAGTAGTCCCGTAGGGAGGGAGCGGTACGAGCAGTACTTC.

This clonotype was picked up many times. The chain carries TRBV12-3 or TRBV12-4 and TRBJ2-1; weak D call: TRBD2 (5 bases). The V gene lost 4 bases and the J gene lost 7 bases, with 8 bases spanning the gap. The CDR3 has 12 amino acids. The CDR3, as DNA: TGTGCCAGCAGTTCCGGAGGTAATGAGCAGTTCTTC. Translation gives CASSSGGNEQFF.

This clonotype was seen a handful of times. The chain couples TRBV20-1 to TRBJ2-5, with 11 bases lining up with TRBD2. CDR1 DFQATT and CDR2 SNEGSKA come from the germline V gene (reference sequence). V lost 0 bases to trimming and J lost 0 bases; unmatched junction nucleotides: 12. The CDR3 runs 19 residues. CDR3 DNA sequence: TGCAGTGCTAGAGATCAGAGATTAGCGGGGGGGTTCTACCAAGAGACCCAGTACTTC. It is translated as CSARDQRLAGGFYQETQYF.

This chain links TRBV10-3 with TRBJ1-1, with 7 positions matching TRBD1. Trimming at V came to 2 bases and at J to 0 bases, leaving 6 bases not matched to a gene. In germline, CDR1 is ENHRY, CDR2 SYGVKD. The CDR3 is 16 residues long. This CDR3 is CAISETGTAVNTEAFF. DNA for the CDR3: TGTGCCATCAGTGAGACTGGGACAGCCGTGAACACTGAAGCTTTCTTT.

This clonotype has a count of ten or more. V usage is TRBV19 and J usage is TRBJ1-1; D remains unclear. The CDR3 consists of 15 residues. Germline loops: CDR1 LNHDA, CDR2 SQIVND (reference sequence). Trimming took off 2 bases at V and 0 bases at J, with 10 bases between the two ends. The CDR3 protein is CASSISFQVNTEAFF. The DNA of the CDR3 is TGTGCCAGTAGTATAAGCTTCCAGGTGAACACTGAAGCTTTCTTT. The entire variable domain, with the rest obtained from reference TRBV19 and TRBJ1-1, is as follows: DGGITQSPKYLFRKEGQNVTLSCEQNLNHDAMYWYRQDPGQGLRLIYYSQIVNDFQKGDIAEGYSVSREKKESFPLTVTSAQKNPTAFYLCASSISFQVNTEAFFGQGTRLTVV.

The table lists this clonotype with a count of one. This chain joins TRBV30 and TRBJ1-2, with TRBD1 as a possible D gene (6 bases). CDR3 length: 13 residues. V was shortened by 1 base and J by 2 bases, with 8 bases between the two germline ends. Germline values: CDR1 GTSNPN, CDR2 SVGIG (reference sequence). The chain's CDR3 is CAWSDTGNYGYTF. The DNA for the CDR3 is TGTGCCTGGAGTGATACAGGGAACTATGGCTACACCTTC.

Many counts were recorded for this clonotype. This chain connects TRBV9 to TRBJ2-1, with D unclear. CDR3 length equals 14 residues. CDR1 SGDLS and CDR2 YYNGEE come from the germline V gene. V was clipped by 0 bases and J by 6 bases, with 10 bases between them. The DNA for the CDR3 is TGTGCCAGCAGCGTAGCAGTCGGAACCAATGAGCAGTTCTTC. Its translation is CASSVAVGTNEQFF.

The rearrangement links TRBV7-6 to TRBJ2-5; D ambiguous. The V gene's germline CDR1 is SGHVS and CDR2 FNYEAQ. This CDR3 spans 12 amino acids. V was trimmed by 10 bases and J by 1 base, leaving 10 bases between them. The CDR3, as DNA: TGTGCCACGGCCGGGTCCCAAGAGACCCAGTACTTC. Its protein is CATAGSQETQYF. Looking up the rest from reference TRBV7-6 and TRBJ2-5 gives the full variable domain: GAGVSQSPRYKVTKRGQDVALRCDPISGHVSLYWYRQALGQGPEFLTYFNYEAQQDKSGLPNDRFSAERPEGSISTLTIQRTEQRDSAMYRCATAGSQETQYFGPGTRLLVL.

The gene calls are TRBV20-1 and TRBJ1-5; TRBD1 might be the D (6 bases). Germline assignment: CDR1 DFQATT and CDR2 SNEGSKA (reference sequence). The CDR3 runs to 13 residues. V dropped 4 bases and J dropped 7 bases, with 14 bases sitting between them. The CDR3: CSAIEQGNQPQHF. The DNA of the CDR3 is TGCAGTGCTATCGAACAGGGAAACCAGCCCCAGCATTTT.

The chain has TRBV25-1 and TRBJ1-1; D possibly corresponds to TRBD1 (5 bases). The V end lost 5 bases, the J end lost 3 bases, and 19 bases lay between the germline ends. Germline V CDR1 and CDR2: MGHDK, SYGVNS. This CDR3 is 16 amino acids long. CDR3 residues: CASSKIREGVDTEAFF. The CDR3 DNA follows: TGTGCCAGCAGTAAAATCAGGGAAGGGGTAGACACTGAAGCTTTCTTT.

This clonotype was seen at least ten times. The chain has TRBV20-1 and TRBJ2-3, with TRBD2 matching 11 bases. The trim removed 3 bases at V and 2 bases at J, leaving 4 bases unmatched. Germline loops: CDR1 DFQATT, CDR2 SNEGSKA (reference sequence). CDR3 length equals 15 residues. The CDR3 spells CSARGTSGFTDTQYF. For the CDR3, the DNA is TGCAGTGCTAGGGGGACTAGCGGATTCACAGATACGCAGTATTTT.

This clonotype was seen repeatedly, ten times or more. This chain joins TRBV5-5 and TRBJ2-2; D call uncertain. Germline CDR1 SGHKS, CDR2 YYEKEE (reference sequence). The length of the CDR3 is 14 residues. Trimming stripped 0 bases from V and 4 bases from J, with 7 bases between. The CDR3: CASSLAWVTGELFF. CDR3 nucleotides: TGTGCCAGCAGCTTGGCCTGGGTCACCGGGGAGCTGTTTTTT.

V is TRBV7-9 and J is TRBJ2-3; D remains unclear. Trimming pared 2 bases from V and 2 bases from J, leaving 5 bases between. Germline CDR1 reads SEHNR; CDR2 reads FQNEAQ (reference sequence). This CDR3 has 13 amino acids. The CDR3 DNA reads as TGTGCCAGCAGCTTAAGGAACACAGATACGCAGTATTTT. The encoded protein is CASSLRNTDTQYF.